The rows below give T cell receptor beta chains drawn from one sample of a study of blood T cell repertoires in COVID-19. The assay was immunoSEQ multiplex PCR, and TCRdb's table has in-frame clones only and misses some. The table shows about 210,000 clones, with about 76% occurring only once. The source material was PBMCs or T cells enriched from blood (not recorded which). These receptor sequences come from a woman aged 45 to 65 with acute COVID-19. Each CDR3 is given with its conserved first and last residue. The D gene is left open where the match is weak. A row's size may be missing; if present it is once, few, many or a size class.

d_call j_call clone_size v_call cdr3_aa cdr3_nt
TRBD1 TRBJ2-5 NA TRBV6-6 CASSATGGQETQYF TGTGCCAGCAGCGCAACAGGGGGACAAGAGACCCAGTACTTC
TRBD1 TRBJ2-7 NA TRBV28 CASSLRGQGPYEQYF TGTGCCAGCAGTTTACGCGGACAGGGCCCCTACGAGCAGTACTTC
NA TRBJ2-2 NA TRBV6-5 CASRLNTGELFF TGTGCCAGCAGACTGAACACCGGGGAGCTGTTTTTT
TRBD2 TRBJ2-7 few TRBV7-2 CASSFTSGSYEQYF TGTGCCAGCAGCTTCACTAGCGGGAGTTACGAGCAGTACTTC
TRBD1 TRBJ1-1 NA TRBV11-2 CASSWTGGSTEAFF TGTGCCAGCAGCTGGACAGGGGGGAGCACTGAAGCTTTCTTT
NA TRBJ2-7 NA TRBV7-8 CASSFRDSSYEQYF TGTGCCAGCAGCTTTCGCGATAGCTCCTACGAGCAGTACTTC
TRBD1 TRBJ1-2 NA TRBV29-1 CSVEGTGDHGYGYTF TGCAGCGTTGAAGGGACAGGGGATCACGGCTATGGCTACACCTTC
TRBD1 TRBJ2-1 once TRBV6-5 CASSSGQGPYNEQFF TGTGCCAGCAGTTCCGGACAGGGACCCTACAATGAGCAGTTCTTC
NA TRBJ1-5 NA TRBV2 CASTGDNGPQHF TGTGCCAGCACCGGGGATAACGGGCCCCAGCATTTT
NA TRBJ2-7 NA TRBV5-1 CASRREASYEQYF TGCGCCAGCAGGAGGGAGGCGAGCTACGAGCAGTACTTC
TRBD2 TRBJ2-3 NA TRBV15 CATSRASGGPQSGGTDTQYF TGTGCCACCAGCAGGGCTAGCGGGGGCCCCCAGAGTGGTGGCACAGATACGCAGTATTTT
TRBD1 TRBJ1-1 NA TRBV5-1 CASSLGARGLDTEAFF TGCGCCAGCAGCTTGGGGGCCAGGGGGCTGGACACTGAAGCTTTCTTT
NA TRBJ2-3 NA TRBV10-3 CAISRAGTDTQYF TGTGCCATCAGCCGAGCGGGCACAGATACGCAGTATTTT
TRBD1 TRBJ1-1 NA TRBV19 CASYRGGSGNTEAFF TGTGCCAGTTACAGGGGTGGAAGTGGGAACACTGAAGCTTTCTTT
NA TRBJ1-4 once TRBV7-2 CASSLFGGRGFSNEKLFF TGTGCCAGCAGCTTATTCGGCGGCAGAGGGTTCTCTAATGAAAAACTGTTTTTT
NA TRBJ1-2 NA TRBV5-5 CASSLELGAEGYTF TGTGCCAGCAGCTTGGAATTAGGGGCGGAAGGCTACACCTTC
NA TRBJ2-6 NA TRBV19 CASSGAAGANVLTF TGTGCCAGTAGTGGGGCTGCTGGGGCCAACGTCCTGACTTTC
NA TRBJ1-1 NA TRBV28 CATVRFAEAFF TGTGCCACCGTCCGGTTTGCTGAAGCTTTCTTT
NA TRBJ1-1 NA TRBV11-3 CASSLGGMSSTEAFF TGTGCCAGCAGCTTAGGAGGCATGTCTTCAACTGAAGCTTTCTTT
TRBD1 TRBJ2-7 NA TRBV28 CASKKPGQGTYEQYF TGTGCCAGCAAAAAACCGGGACAGGGAACCTACGAGCAGTACTTC
NA TRBJ1-2 NA TRBV6-2/TRBV6-3 CASNPPGGVYGYTF TGTGCCAGCAACCCTCCGGGGGGCGTTTATGGCTACACCTTC
TRBD2 TRBJ2-3 NA TRBV4-2 CASSQGLASSTDTQYF TGTGCCAGCAGCCAAGGACTAGCGAGTAGCACAGATACGCAGTATTTT
TRBD2 TRBJ2-7 NA TRBV7-6 CASSLAPPTSGVVYEQYF TGTGCCAGCAGCTTAGCCCCTCCTACTAGCGGGGTCGTCTACGAGCAGTACTTC
TRBD1 TRBJ1-1 NA TRBV28 CASSLLGQALNTEAFF TGTGCCAGCAGTCTCCTCGGACAGGCCCTGAACACTGAAGCTTTCTTT
NA TRBJ2-1 NA TRBV18 CASSPPNRNNEQFF TGTGCCAGCTCACCACCGAACAGAAACAATGAGCAGTTCTTC
NA TRBJ1-2 NA TRBV19 CASSISLAEGYGYTF TGTGCCAGTAGTATCTCTCTCGCGGAGGGCTATGGCTACACCTTC
TRBD2 TRBJ2-1 NA TRBV28 CASTSGGGGPYNEQFF TGTGCCAGCACCTCGGGAGGCGGCGGGCCCTACAATGAGCAGTTCTTC
TRBD1 TRBJ1-2 once TRBV29-1 CSVEERDRSNYGYTF TGCAGCGTTGAGGAACGGGACAGGTCCAACTATGGCTACACCTTC
TRBD1 TRBJ1-3 many TRBV10-3 CAIKAGGNSGNTIYF TGTGCCATCAAGGCAGGGGGAAACTCTGGAAACACCATATATTTT
TRBD2 TRBJ2-1 NA TRBV11-3 CASSFGGGYNEQFF TGTGCCAGCAGCTTCGGGGGGGGCTACAATGAGCAGTTCTTC
NA TRBJ1-2 NA TRBV16 CASSQSVQGGYTF TGTGCCAGCAGCCAAAGCGTGCAGGGCGGCTACACCTTC
TRBD1 TRBJ1-2 NA TRBV5-6 CASSLGLGQGAYGYTF TGTGCCAGCAGCTTGGGTCTCGGTCAGGGGGCCTATGGCTACACCTTC
NA TRBJ2-7 NA TRBV5-4 CASSPIGGGVFYEQYF TGTGCCAGCAGCCCCATTGGAGGGGGGGTATTCTACGAGCAGTACTTC
NA TRBJ2-3 NA TRBV11-1 CASSLGTYGGPVTQYF TGTGCCAGCAGCCTCGGGACCTATGGGGGCCCCGTTACGCAGTATTTT
TRBD2 TRBJ2-5 NA TRBV7-2 CASSSGLAGETQYF TGTGCCAGCAGCTCGGGACTAGCTGGCGAGACCCAGTACTTC
TRBD1 TRBJ1-6 NA TRBV28 CASSPDRGVSPLHF TGTGCCAGCAGTCCCGACAGGGGGGTATCACCCCTCCACTTT
NA TRBJ2-5 NA TRBV11-3 CASSATGQETQYF TGTGCCAGCAGCGCTACAGGGCAGGAGACCCAGTACTTC
NA TRBJ2-1 NA TRBV28 CASRQGLSEQFF TGTGCCAGCAGGCAAGGACTAAGTGAGCAGTTCTTC
TRBD2 TRBJ2-3 NA TRBV15 CATSRDIALAGGVRTDTQYF TGTGCCACCAGCAGAGATATTGCGCTAGCGGGAGGTGTGCGCACAGATACGCAGTATTTT
TRBD1 TRBJ1-5 NA TRBV18 CASSPSTGNQPQHF TGTGCCAGCTCACCTTCGACAGGGAATCAGCCCCAGCATTTT
NA TRBJ1-2 few TRBV18 CASSPGRVVDGYTF TGTGCCAGCTCACCAGGCAGGGTAGTCGATGGCTACACCTTC
TRBD1 TRBJ2-7 NA TRBV28 CATGDRGFYEQYF TGTGCCACCGGGGACAGGGGGTTCTACGAGCAGTACTTC
NA TRBJ1-2 NA TRBV24-1 CATSDPSPGGGGYTF TGTGCCACCAGTGACCCCTCCCCGGGGGGCGGTGGCTACACCTTC
NA TRBJ2-3 NA TRBV9 CASSVVEAFDTQYF TGTGCCAGCAGCGTAGTAGAAGCTTTCGATACGCAGTATTTT
TRBD2 TRBJ2-7 NA TRBV2 CATSGGGYEQYF TGTGCGACTAGCGGGGGGGGCTACGAGCAGTACTTC
TRBD1 TRBJ2-1 NA TRBV11-2 CASSPGQGSYNEQFF TGTGCCAGCAGCCCAGGACAGGGTTCCTACAATGAGCAGTTCTTC
NA TRBJ2-4 NA TRBV4-3 CASSQEPGHYLLAKNIQYF TGCGCCAGCAGCCAAGAGCCGGGTCATTACCTATTAGCCAAAAACATTCAGTACTTC
NA TRBJ2-6 NA TRBV7-2 CASSPRSGANVLTF TGTGCCAGCAGCCCGAGGTCCGGGGCCAACGTCCTGACTTTC
TRBD2 TRBJ2-1 NA TRBV29-1 CSAGRSGRAIDEQFF TGCAGCGCTGGGCGTAGCGGGAGGGCCATCGATGAGCAGTTCTTC
NA TRBJ1-2 NA TRBV12-5 CASGSALVGGYTF TGTGCTAGTGGTTCCGCCTTGGTGGGCGGCTACACCTTC
TRBD1 TRBJ2-5 NA TRBV7-2 CASSSERGQGGFVYF TGTGCCAGCAGCTCGGAGAGAGGACAGGGGGGATTCGTGTACTTC
NA TRBJ1-4 NA TRBV10-1 CAPPRGRLFF TGCGCCCCTCCTAGGGGTCGACTGTTTTTT
TRBD2 TRBJ2-2 NA TRBV30 CAWQGTMFSGMNTGELFF TGTGCCTGGCAAGGGACTATGTTTTCGGGGATGAACACCGGGGAGCTGTTTTTT
NA TRBJ1-1 NA TRBV19 CASSIVNRNTEAFF TGTGCCAGTAGTATTGTGAACAGAAACACTGAAGCTTTCTTT
TRBD1 TRBJ1-2 NA TRBV6-5 CASSRTGRTNYGYTF TGTGCCAGCAGTCGGACAGGCCGCACTAACTATGGCTACACCTTC
TRBD1 TRBJ2-2 NA TRBV4-1 CASSQAGQGGYGELFF TGCGCCAGCAGCCAAGCTGGACAGGGGGGGTACGGGGAGCTGTTTTTT
TRBD1 TRBJ1-2 NA TRBV28 CASSRRDRFHELDYTF TGTGCCAGCAGTCGAAGGGACAGATTCCACGAATTGGACTACACCTTC
NA TRBJ1-2 NA TRBV14 CASSQVNTFYGYTF TGTGCCAGCAGCCAAGTCAATACTTTCTATGGCTACACCTTC
TRBD2 TRBJ2-7 NA TRBV7-2 CASSVLAGGPLEQYF TGTGCCAGCAGCGTACTAGCGGGGGGGCCCCTCGAGCAGTACTTC